This passage covers 11 T cell receptor beta chains from one sample sequenced in a study of blood T cell repertoires in COVID-19. Measured with immunoSEQ multiplex PCR; TCRdb has only the in-frame clones, and not every one. The table lists some 65,000 clones, 65% to 85% of them singletons. The sequenced material came from peripheral blood. The receptor source for this set is a woman in her seventies with acute or convalescent COVID-19.

The V call is TRBV7-3, the J call TRBJ2-4; weak D call: TRBD1 (6 bases). Trimming shortened V by 6 bases and J by 8 bases, and 17 bases separated the two germline ends. CDR3 length: 14 amino acids. Per germline, CDR1 SGHTA and CDR2 FQGTGA. For the CDR3, the DNA is TGTGCCAGCAGTATCCAGGGGAATGCGGACATTCAGTACTTC. The encoded protein is CASSIQGNADIQYF.

The gene calls are TRBV5-1 and TRBJ2-2; D may be TRBD1 (6 bases). The CDR3 is 18 residues long. Between the trimmed V and J ends, which lost 4 bases and 2 bases, there was a span of 21 bases. The germline CDR1 and CDR2 sequences are SGHRS and YFSETQ. The CDR3 nucleotides are TGCGCCAGCAGCCTTGGAGGCTCGGGACACCGAAACACCGGGGAGCTGTTTTTT. This sequence encodes CASSLGGSGHRNTGELFF.

The rearrangement uses TRBV28 and TRBJ2-7, with TRBD2 identical over 8 bases. Germline V gives CDR1 MDHEN, CDR2 SYDVKM. Trimming took 7 bases from V and 4 from J; bases not matched to a gene: 9. The CDR3 length is 14 residues. DNA of the CDR3: TGTGCCAGCATCAAAACGGGACTAGAATACGAGCAGTACTTC. Amino acids: CASIKTGLEYEQYF.

This sequence joins TRBV27 and TRBJ1-2, with 7 bases matching TRBD1. Germline CDR1 MNHEY, CDR2 SMNVEV (reference sequence). The CDR3 is 14 amino acids. The junction had 4 bases not matched to a gene; V was cut back by 5 bases and J by 1 base. The CDR3 here is CASSPGTVNYGYTF. DNA for the CDR3: TGTGCCAGCAGTCCAGGGACAGTTAACTATGGCTACACCTTC.

A single count supports this clone. V usage is TRBV4-2 and J usage is TRBJ2-5; D not resolved. Trimming pared 0 bases from V and 5 bases from J, leaving 10 bases between. Germline values: CDR1 LGHNA, CDR2 YNFKEQ. This CDR3 contains 14 residues. CDR3 nucleotides: TGTGCCAGCAGCCAAGATCGTAGTAAGGAGACCCAGTACTTC. Residues: CASSQDRSKETQYF.

The rearrangement links TRBV9 to TRBJ1-3, with TRBD1 matching over 11 bases. Germline assignment: CDR1 SGDLS and CDR2 YYNGEE. The V segment lost 4 bases and the J segment 2 bases; nucleotides outside the gene matches: 5. There are 16 residues in the CDR3. CDR3 nucleotides: TGTGCCAGCAGCACCGGACAGGGGGCGCCTGGAAACACCATATATTTT. Protein sequence: CASSTGQGAPGNTIYF.

This clone was seen at least ten times. J is TRBJ1-5 and V is TRBV5-3; 12 bases are shared with TRBD1. TRBV5-3 is labeled an ORF, and its function is uncertain. With V trimmed by 5 bases and J by 4 bases, 10 bases remained unmatched. The CDR3 is 17 amino acids. CDR3 residues: CARSFDRDRGPNQPQHF. The CDR3 DNA reads TGTGCCAGAAGTTTTGATCGGGACAGGGGGCCAAATCAGCCCCAGCATTTT.

The chain employs TRBV6-4 and TRBJ1-5; the match to TRBD1 covers 9 bases. Germline V CDR1 and CDR2: MRHNA, SNTAGT. V was pared by 0 bases and J by 0 bases, with 6 bases of the junction left unmatched. The CDR3 has 18 amino acids. The DNA of the CDR3 is TGTGCCAGCAGTGACTCTACAGGGGGCGGGTATAGCAATCAGCCCCAGCATTTT. As protein: CASSDSTGGGYSNQPQHF.

This clone was seen more than once but under ten times. This chain connects TRBV6-6 to TRBJ1-2, with D maybe TRBD1 (6 bases). Per germline, CDR1 MNHNY and CDR2 SVGAGI (reference sequence). This CDR3 region has 13 residues. The V end lost 2 bases, the J end lost 8 bases, and 12 bases lay between the germline ends. CDR3 in DNA: TGTGCCAGCAGTTACACCGACAGGTTCGGCTACACCTTC. It encodes CASSYTDRFGYTF.

This clone occurred a few times. The rearrangement uses TRBV6-5 and TRBJ2-7; D uncertain. Germline loops: CDR1 MNHEY, CDR2 SVGAGI. V lost 6 bases and J 7 bases, leaving 19 bases between the germline ends. The CDR3 consists of 14 residues. The CDR3 DNA reads as TGTGCCAGCAGGATCTATATCGGGTCTGGGGAGCAGTACTTC. Translated, it gives CASRIYIGSGEQYF.

This clone has only one observation. The genes are TRBV21-1 and TRBJ1-2; whether TRBD1, the table's D call, matches the DNA was not checked. TRBV21-1 is tagged as a pseudogene. The CDR3 runs 15 residues. The CDR3 DNA follows: TGTGCCAGCAGGCGCACCGGACACTGTAACTATGGCTACACCTTC. Protein product: CASRRTGHCNYGYTF.